Shown below are 32 T cell receptor beta chains from a single sample sequenced in a study of blood T cell repertoires in COVID-19. Profiled with immunoSEQ multiplex PCR; TCRdb holds only in-frame clones, not every one. The table records hundreds of thousands of clones, approximately 85% of them present only once. Sequenced sample: peripheral blood. These receptors all stem from a man aged 18 to 30 with active or convalescent COVID-19.

The chain has TRBV29-1 and TRBJ2-1, with D perhaps matching TRBD2 (5 bases). V lost 7 bases to trimming and J lost 5 bases, with 12 bases between them. There are 12 residues in the CDR3. Per the germline V gene, CDR1 is SQVTM and CDR2 is ANQGSEA. Written as DNA, the CDR3 is TGCAGCGCCACTCACGGGGACAATGAGCAGTTCTTC. This gives the protein CSATHGDNEQFF.

This clone was observed a single time. This chain uses TRBV6-5 with TRBJ1-1; the D is unclear. The ends were cut back, 0 bases at V and 1 base at J, with 12 bases in the middle. The CDR3 has 16 residues. The germline gives CDR1 MNHEY, CDR2 SVGAGI. This CDR3 reads CASSYSNPGTNTEAFF. In DNA form, the CDR3 reads TGTGCCAGCAGTTACTCGAATCCGGGAACGAACACTGAAGCTTTCTTT.

The chain employs TRBV2 and TRBJ2-3; D gene unclear. The germline V gene encodes CDR1 SNHLY and CDR2 FYNNEI. The CDR3 runs to 15 residues. Deletions cut 3 bases from V and 0 bases from J, with 10 bases between. DNA for the CDR3: TGTGCCAGCAGTGACGACTTCACTAGCACAGATACGCAGTATTTT. It codes for CASSDDFTSTDTQYF.

The chain combines TRBV9 with TRBJ1-2, with a possible D match to TRBD1 (5 bases). The V and J ends lost 4 bases and 5 bases respectively, with 12 bases between them. From germline, CDR1 is SGDLS and CDR2 YYNGEE. CDR3 size: 13 residues. The CDR3, as DNA: TGTGCCAGCAGCAACCAGGGTGTTTATGGCTACACCTTC. It translates to CASSNQGVYGYTF.

The chain uses TRBV9 and TRBJ2-5, with a tentative D call TRBD1 (5 bases). The CDR3 sequence is 15 residues long. The V gene lost 3 bases and the J gene lost 7 bases, with 19 bases spanning the gap. CDR1 is SGDLS, CDR2 YYNGEE, per germline. The CDR3 reads CASSGAPGNGGTQYF. CDR3 nucleotides: TGTGCCAGCAGCGGAGCCCCAGGGAACGGCGGGACCCAGTACTTC.

This clone was seen only a few times. The chain joins TRBV2 to TRBJ1-3; 9 bases are a match to TRBD1. With V trimmed by 10 bases and J by 1 base, 8 bases remained unmatched. CDR1 and CDR2 (germline): SNHLY, FYNNEI. The CDR3 has 15 amino acids. This CDR3 is CAIGTGFGSGNTIYF. The CDR3 DNA reads as TGTGCCATCGGGACAGGGTTCGGATCTGGAAACACCATATATTTT.

This sequence joins TRBV2 and TRBJ2-1; 9 bases align to TRBD2. V lost 4 bases and J lost 12; bases outside the gene matches: 13. The germline V gene has CDR1 SNHLY and CDR2 FYNNEI. The CDR3 is 15 residues long. The CDR3 nucleotides are TGTGCCAGCAGTGTAGACGGGGGTAGCGGGGGACCGCAGTTCTTC. Translation gives CASSVDGGSGGPQFF.

The chain links TRBV11-2 to TRBJ1-1; TRBD1 matches 8 bases. CDR1 SGHAT and CDR2 FQNNGV come from the germline V gene. Trimming cost V 5 bases and J 1 base; bases outside gene matches: 6. The CDR3 is 15 amino acids. The CDR3 bases are TGTGCCAGCAGCGGACGGACAGGGCAGAACACTGAAGCTTTCTTT. This gives the protein CASSGRTGQNTEAFF.

The V call is TRBV13, the J call TRBJ2-4, with D maybe TRBD1 (6 bases). Germline V lookup: CDR1 PRHDT, CDR2 FYEKMQ (reference sequence). The CDR3 covers 15 residues. V was trimmed by 5 bases and J by 6 bases, leaving 17 bases between them. CDR3 bases: TGTGCCAGCAGCCCAACATACCTACAGGGAAACATTCAGTACTTC. This translates into CASSPTYLQGNIQYF. The full variable domain, with the rest looked up from reference TRBV13 and TRBJ2-4, is AAGVIQSPRHLIKEKRETATLKCYPIPRHDTVYWYQQGPGQDPQFLISFYEKMQSDKGSIPDRFSAQQFSDYHSELNMSSLELGDSALYFCASSPTYLQGNIQYFGAGTRLSVL.

The chain couples TRBV2 to TRBJ2-4; 15 positions match TRBD2. V lost 4 bases, J lost 6 bases, and 10 bases stayed unmatched. There are 18 residues in the CDR3. From germline, CDR1 is SNHLY and CDR2 FYNNEI. CDR3 sequence: CASSGTSGGAGFRNIQYF. CDR3 DNA sequence: TGTGCCAGCAGTGGGACTAGCGGGGGGGCCGGTTTCAGAAACATTCAGTACTTC.

As regards this clone: An end of the junction differs from the germline gene, which may be a read error. The chain joins TRBV24-1 to TRBJ1-2; 10 bases match TRBD1. The CDR3 contains 14 residues. Germline values: CDR1 KGHDR, CDR2 SFDVKD. The CDR3 sequence: CATSEPGTGEEFFF. DNA for the CDR3: TGTGCCACCAGTGAGCCCGGGACAGGGGAAGAGTTCTTCTTC.

The chain combines TRBV6-2 or TRBV6-3 with TRBJ2-4, with 7 bases that match TRBD1. After removal of 5 bases from V and 5 bases from J, the junction contained 6 bases not matched to a gene. This CDR3 contains 14 residues. Germline V CDR1 and CDR2: MNHEY, SVGEGT. The CDR3 region is CASSNRDSQNIQYF. DNA of the CDR3: TGTGCCAGCAGTAACCGGGACAGTCAAAACATTCAGTACTTC.

The chain employs TRBV6-2 or TRBV6-3 and TRBJ2-5; D uncertain. Germline CDR1 is MNHEY and CDR2 is SVGEGT. Trimming removed 3 bases from V and 3 bases from J, with 8 bases in between. This CDR3 contains 13 residues. The CDR3 DNA follows: TGTGCCAGCAGTTATAAGGCGGAAGAGACCCAGTACTTC. Its translation is CASSYKAEETQYF.

This rearrangement joins TRBV7-8 to TRBJ1-5; D might be TRBD1 (6 bases). This CDR3 has 17 amino acids. Germline V lookup: CDR1 SGHVS, CDR2 FQNEAQ. The germline V and J ends were trimmed by 5 bases and 2 bases, with 19 bases remaining between them. CDR3 in amino acids: CASSKGQLPTRNQPQHF. In DNA, the CDR3 is TGTGCCAGCAGCAAGGGACAACTACCAACCCGCAATCAGCCCCAGCATTTT.

The chain combines TRBV7-8 with TRBJ2-3, with 9 bases that match TRBD1. There are 24 residues in the CDR3. The junction had 30 bases not matched to a gene; V was cut back by 5 bases and J by 0 bases. CDR1 and CDR2 (germline): SGHVS, FQNEAQ. CDR3 residues: CASSPSGGDRVARRQKASTDTQYF. The CDR3 DNA sequence: TGTGCCAGCAGCCCTTCAGGGGGGGACAGGGTAGCCCGTCGCCAGAAAGCTAGCACAGATACGCAGTATTTT. Full variable domain (outside the CDR3, taken from reference TRBV7-8 and TRBJ2-3): GAGVSQSPRYKVAKRGQDVALRCDPISGHVSLFWYQQALGQGPEFLTYFQNEAQLDKSGLPSDRFFAERPEGSVSTLKIQRTQQEDSAVYLCASSPSGGDRVARRQKASTDTQYFGPGTRLTVL.

The genes are TRBV11-2 and TRBJ2-1; D might be TRBD1 (5 bases). CDR3 length: 15 residues. Per germline, CDR1 SGHAT and CDR2 FQNNGV. Between the trimmed V and J ends, which lost 1 base and 8 bases, there was a span of 15 bases. Here the CDR3 DNA reads TGTGCCAGCAGCTTAGGAAGTCAGGGTATGGATGAGCAGTTCTTC. This encodes CASSLGSQGMDEQFF.

The CDR3 bases are TGTGCCAGCAGGCCCGGGACTAGCGGGGGGGCATACGAGCAGTACTTC. Protein product: CASRPGTSGGAYEQYF. The V call is TRBV27, the J call TRBJ2-7; 16 nucleotides agree with TRBD2. The V segment lost 6 bases and the J segment 4 bases; nucleotides outside the gene matches: 6. The CDR3 extends over 16 amino acids. Germline V lookup: CDR1 MNHEY, CDR2 SMNVEV (reference sequence).

The rearrangement joins TRBV7-9 to TRBJ2-1; TRBD2 agrees at 8 bases. The CDR3 consists of 18 residues. The V segment lost 4 bases and the J segment 4 bases; nucleotides outside the gene matches: 15. CDR1 is SEHNR, CDR2 FQNEAQ, per germline (reference sequence). The CDR3 DNA reads TGTGCCAGCAGCTCCCAAGACGTAGCGGGGAAACCTTACAATGAGCAGTTCTTC. It yields the protein CASSSQDVAGKPYNEQFF.

The rearrangement joins TRBV5-4 to TRBJ2-2; D remains unclear. The germline gives CDR1 SGHNT, CDR2 YYREEE (reference sequence). This CDR3 has 13 amino acids. Trimming cost V 1 base and J 7 bases, with 8 bases left between them. The CDR3 loop is CASSLPPIGELFF. CDR3 in DNA: TGTGCCAGCAGCTTGCCCCCTATCGGGGAGCTGTTTTTT.

This clone occurred once. The CDR3 nucleotides read TGTGCCAGCAGGCAGCATAGGACAGGGGGAAATGAAAAACTGTTTTTT. Its translation: CASRQHRTGGNEKLFF. The V call is TRBV7-8, the J call TRBJ1-4; the match to TRBD1 covers 10 bases. V lost 6 bases and J lost 5; bases outside the gene matches: 9. CDR3 length: 16 residues. CDR1 and CDR2 from the germline V gene are SGHVS and FQNEAQ.

The rearrangement uses TRBV11-2 and TRBJ1-4; D is unresolved. Trimming removed 5 bases at V and 10 bases at J, with 17 bases between. Germline CDR1 SGHAT, CDR2 FQNNGV. CDR3 length equals 14 residues. The chain's CDR3 is CASSPGGDLGKLFF. CDR3 DNA sequence: TGTGCCAGCAGCCCAGGCGGGGATTTGGGAAAACTGTTTTTT.

The chain employs TRBV27 and TRBJ2-1; 8 bases are a match to TRBD2. The CDR3 runs 15 residues. Germline CDR1 is MNHEY and CDR2 is SMNVEV (reference sequence). The V gene end was trimmed by 2 bases and the J gene end by 2 bases; junction bases not matched to a gene: 2. CDR3 loop: CASSLTGGAYNEQFF. The CDR3 DNA follows: TGTGCCAGCAGTTTAACCGGGGGGGCCTACAATGAGCAGTTCTTC.

The J gene is TRBJ2-7, the V gene TRBV18, with no clear D. CDR1 and CDR2 from the germline V gene are KGHSH and LQKENI. This CDR3 spans 12 amino acids. V was cut by 0 bases and J by 5 bases, with 5 bases left in between. The CDR3 here is CASSPPGDEQYF. The CDR3 DNA reads TGTGCCAGCTCACCACCGGGCGACGAGCAGTACTTC. The whole variable domain, filled in from reference TRBV18 and TRBJ2-7, reads NAGVMQNPRHLVRRRGQEARLRCSPMKGHSHVYWYRQLPEEGLKFMVYLQKENIIDESGMPKERFSAEFPKEGPSILRIQQVVRGDSAAYFCASSPPGDEQYFGPGTRLTVT.

In its sample, this clone was seen a few times. This chain uses TRBV3-1 (or the pseudogene TRBV3-2) with TRBJ1-1, with a tentative D call TRBD1 (5 bases). V was trimmed by 4 bases and J by 1 base, leaving 10 bases between them. The CDR3 is 14 residues long. Germline lookup yields CDR1 LGHDT and CDR2 YNNKEL (reference sequence). Here the CDR3 reads CASSPLQENTEAFF. CDR3 nucleotides: TGTGCCAGCAGCCCCTTACAGGAGAACACTGAAGCTTTCTTT.

This rearrangement joins TRBV9 to TRBJ1-2, with 10 bases fitting TRBD1. Germline V gene lookup returns CDR1 SGDLS and CDR2 YYNGEE. With V trimmed by 0 bases and J by 2 bases, 4 bases remained unmatched. The CDR3 is 16 residues long. The CDR3: CASSVDGTGENYGYTF. The CDR3 nucleotides are TGTGCCAGCAGCGTAGATGGGACAGGGGAGAACTATGGCTACACCTTC.

The chain employs TRBV29-1 and TRBJ2-1, with 12 nucleotides matching TRBD1. The V gene end was trimmed by 7 bases and the J gene end by 9 bases; junction bases not matched to a gene: 13. Germline assignment: CDR1 SQVTM and CDR2 ANQGSEA. This CDR3 is 15 amino acids long. CDR3 nucleotides: TGCAGCGGCCAACTCGGGACAGGGGGCTTCAGTGAGCAGTTCTTC. It translates to CSGQLGTGGFSEQFF.

The V and J genes are TRBV5-1 and TRBJ1-4; tentative D call: TRBD1 (6 bases). Per germline, CDR1 SGHRS and CDR2 YFSETQ. V shed 0 bases and J shed 7 bases, with 13 bases lying between them. The CDR3 sequence is 15 residues long. CDR3 bases: TGCGCCAGCAGCTTGGTTTACAGGGTTTTTGAAAAACTGTTTTTT. Its protein product is CASSLVYRVFEKLFF.

V and J are TRBV4-1 and TRBJ2-7, with TRBD2 as a possible D gene (7 bases). V lost 0 bases and J 0 bases, leaving 9 bases between the germline ends. This CDR3 region has 15 residues. Germline loops: CDR1 MGHRA, CDR2 YSYEKL. DNA of the CDR3: TGCGCCAGCAGCCAAGATCGGGGGGCCTCCTACGAGCAGTACTTC. It translates to CASSQDRGASYEQYF.

The chain joins TRBV4-1 to TRBJ1-1; D might be TRBD1 (5 bases). The CDR3 covers 18 residues. The germline V and J ends were trimmed by 2 bases and 3 bases, with 22 bases remaining between them. Germline CDR1 reads MGHRA; CDR2 reads YSYEKL. DNA of the CDR3: TGCGCCAGCAGCCAACTACCCCTACTCTCTTCCAGGGACACTGAAGCTTTCTTT. It codes for CASSQLPLLSSRDTEAFF.

The J gene is TRBJ1-2, the V gene TRBV3-1 (or the pseudogene TRBV3-2), with a possible D match to TRBD1 (6 bases). V dropped 4 bases and J dropped 5 bases, with 11 bases sitting between them. CDR1 and CDR2 (germline): LGHDT, YNNKEL (reference sequence). The CDR3 loop spans 13 amino acids. CDR3 coding DNA: TGTGCCAGCAGCCCACAGGGCCGGTATGGCTACACCTTC. Residues: CASSPQGRYGYTF.

The chain recombines TRBV27 with TRBJ1-4; a weak D match, TRBD1 (6 bases). The V end lost 6 bases, the J end lost 5 bases, and 13 bases lay between the germline ends. There are 14 residues in the CDR3. Germline V gives CDR1 MNHEY, CDR2 SMNVEV (reference sequence). The CDR3 loop is CASRHAGANEKLFF. The CDR3 region has the DNA TGTGCCAGCAGGCACGCGGGGGCGAATGAAAAACTGTTTTTT.

The V gene is TRBV3-1 (or the pseudogene TRBV3-2), the J gene TRBJ2-2; 8 bases align to TRBD2. J gave up 4 bases and V 3 bases, and 1 base lay outside the gene matches. The CDR3 has 14 amino acids. Looked up from germline, CDR1 is LGHDT and CDR2 is YNNKEL (reference sequence). Written as DNA, the CDR3 is TGTGCCAGCAGCCAGGCGGGGGGCACCGGGGAGCTGTTTTTT. Protein: CASSQAGGTGELFF.